The clone carrying this TCR beta chain came up once. The protocol was immunoSEQ multiplex PCR, while the TCRdb copy is restricted to in-frame clones and leaves out a portion. The sample yields around 120,000 clones, 85% to 90% seen once. Germline trimming cut 5 bases from V and 2 bases from J; bases unmatched to any gene: 7. Germline-derived CDR1 and CDR2 are SEHNR and FQNEAQ (reference sequence). This CDR3 spans 16 amino acids. The data derive from a study of control samples from healthy donors and cancer patients. The receptor comes from a woman in her 70s in good health. The rearrangement joins TRBV7-9 to TRBJ1-5, with 9 bases that match TRBD1. Sequencing input: blood. In nucleotides, the CDR3 is TGTGCCAGCAGCCCAGGGACAGGGATCCGCAATCAGCCCCAGCATTTT. It encodes CASSPGTGIRNQPQHF.